The source of this T cell receptor (beta chain) is a study of blood T cells in healthy people across ages. Study-wide points: Across the age range, TCR beta diversity per million T cells fell in a roughly linear way. TCR beta diversity was tightly associated with the proportion of naive T cells.

The CDR3 has 14 residues. Per the germline V gene, CDR1 is LNHDA and CDR2 is SQIVND (reference sequence). With V trimmed by 4 bases and J by 3 bases, 4 bases remained unmatched. On this clonotype: The antigen is not known.

A second PCR of about 7 to 12 cycles used a sample-barcoded 5' primer and a J-beta primer mix. TCRdb analysed the 5' RACE reads with MiXCR anew, one entry per CDR3 protein. This table holds hundreds of thousands of distinct CDR3 sequences, about 21% found once. No fewer than 6.5 million PBMCs went into each sample. The sequenced sample consisted of blood. The sequence was obtained from a man aged 65 to 85 in good health. V usage is TRBV19 and J usage is TRBJ2-7, with 9 bases lining up with TRBD1. CDR3 nucleotides: TGTGCCAGTAGTACCGCGACAGGGGGCTACGAGCAGTACTTC. Its translation is CASSTATGGYEQYF.